The T cell receptor beta chain under discussion was sequenced for a study of spatial heterogeneity in lung cancer. One entry per CDR3 protein results from TCRdb running MiXCR on the 5' RACE reads. Among approximately 40,000 distinct CDR3 sequences listed, roughly 8% were seen once. Germline-derived CDR1 and CDR2 are ENHRY and SYGVKD. The V end lost 2 bases, the J end lost 3 bases, and 8 bases lay between the germline ends. The CDR3 length is 13 residues. Documented time point: sample taken at primary tumor resection. The V and J genes are TRBV10-3 and TRBJ2-7, with D possibly being TRBD1 (6 bases). The source is a male donor with early-stage non-small cell lung cancer. The sequencing here drew on PBMCs, taken at surgery. The CDR3 region is CAISEGDNYEQYV. CDR3 DNA: TGTGCCATCAGTGAGGGGGACAACTACGAGCAGTACGTC.